What follows is one TCR beta chain and its context. MiXCR was run by TCRdb on the 5' RACE reads, yielding one entry per CDR3 protein. The profile covers 260,000 or so distinct CDR3 sequences, with approximately 16% appearing a single time and 22% taken by the ten largest. This specimen belongs to a study of T-cell memory formation after mild COVID-19. The V gene lost 3 bases and the J gene lost 1 base, with 11 bases spanning the gap. CDR3 length: 15 residues. The germline gives CDR1 SGHDT, CDR2 YYEEEE. This TCR was recovered from a man between 18 and 35 years old who had mild COVID-19 (a few samples of this study predate the infection). Cell type and time point are not known. Sequenced input: PBMCs or a T cell subset sorted from them (not recorded which). The rearrangement links TRBV5-6 to TRBJ1-5, with a tentative D call TRBD1 (5 bases). DNA for the CDR3: TGTGCCAGCAGCTGGACGGGGGGGAGCAATCAGCCCCAGCATTTT. It codes for CASSWTGGSNQPQHF.